This TCR beta chain was captured by sequencing in a study of blood T cell repertoires in COVID-19. Study at large: The samples span acute and convalescent COVID-19 from the United States, Italy and Spain. Sources were T cells, B-cell-depleted T cells, or PBMCs; the material itself was cDNA or gDNA.

This clone occurred many times. In the authors' methods: How many nucleated cells were present was estimated from reference gene primer amplification. Some clones are missing from TCRdb's copy, which holds only in-frame ones; the method was immunoSEQ multiplex PCR. Clone size and the V and J calls come from that table; the DNA yielded D and trimming. This table holds about 160,000 clones, 75% to 85% found once. V lost 6 bases and J lost 7; bases outside the gene matches: 6. Germline-derived CDR1 and CDR2 are MNHEY and SVGEGT. The CDR3 sequence is 12 residues long. This receptor was identified in a human donor in a cohort sampled during active COVID-19. The sequenced sample was peripheral blood. The chain uses TRBV6-2 or TRBV6-3 and TRBJ2-7; 7 bases are shared with TRBD1. The DNA for the CDR3 is TGTGCCAGCAGCTTGACAGGGTGGGAGCAGTACTTC. Translating gives CASSLTGWEQYF.